These 19 T cell receptor beta chains came from one sample sequenced in a study of blood T cells in healthy people across ages. Then a second PCR, running about 6 to 12 cycles, was carried out with a sample-barcoded 5' primer and a J-beta primer mix. TCRdb redid the calling of the 5' RACE reads with MiXCR, one entry per CDR3 protein. The sample lists about 2 million distinct CDR3 sequences; about 49% were seen once. The material sequenced was blood. These receptors originate from a woman in her thirties or forties in good health.

The genes are TRBV6-4 and TRBJ2-5; D possibly corresponds to TRBD1 (5 bases). V gave up 7 bases and J gave up 11 bases, with 8 bases separating them. The length of the CDR3 is 9 residues. Germline loops: CDR1 MRHNA, CDR2 SNTAGT. CDR3 nucleotide sequence: TGTGCCAGCACGAAGGGGCAGTACTTC. Residues: CASTKGQYF.

This clonotype was counted a single time. The chain couples TRBV6-5 to TRBJ2-3; perhaps D is TRBD1 or TRBD2 (6 bases each). V dropped 2 bases and J dropped 3 bases, with 15 bases sitting between them. CDR1 is MNHEY and CDR2 is SVGAGI in the germline V gene. The CDR3 sequence is 16 residues long. CDR3 DNA: TGTGCCAGCAGTTACAAGGGGGGCCTCATAACAGATACGCAGTATTTT. Translation: CASSYKGGLITDTQYF.

This clonotype appeared many times. Given a much more abundant clone one base away, this may be a read error. V is TRBV7-2 and J is TRBJ2-5; D possibly corresponds to TRBD2 (5 bases). CDR1 SGHTA and CDR2 FQGNSA come from the germline V gene. The CDR3 runs 17 residues. The germline V and J ends were trimmed by 4 bases and 11 bases, with 29 bases remaining between them. The CDR3 sequence is CASSSRPGMATHNEQYF. The CDR3 DNA is TGTGCCAGCAGCTCCCGGCCGGGAATGGCGACACACAATGAGCAGTACTTC.

This chain joins TRBV5-1 and TRBJ2-1; TRBD1 matches 9 bases. Per the germline V gene, CDR1 is SGHRS and CDR2 is YFSETQ. The CDR3 runs to 15 residues. The V segment lost 1 base and the J segment 8 bases; nucleotides outside the gene matches: 7. As DNA, the CDR3 is TGCGCCAGCAGCTTGTTGACAGGGGGTTTCTATGAGCAGTTCTTC. Translation: CASSLLTGGFYEQFF.

This clonotype has a handful of counts. This chain connects TRBV6-1 to TRBJ1-2, with a possible D match to TRBD1 (5 bases). The germline V gene encodes CDR1 MNHNS and CDR2 SASEGT. The CDR3 length is 14 residues. The germline V and J ends were trimmed by 2 bases and 8 bases, with 15 bases remaining between them. CDR3 protein: CASSERGIRTGYTF. Here the CDR3 DNA reads TGTGCCAGCAGTGAACGGGGAATAAGGACAGGCTACACCTTC.

This clonotype was detected ten times or more. Germline and junction disagree at one end, which may indicate a read error. CDR3 protein: CASSQGNQPQHF. The CDR3 DNA reads as TGCGCCAGCAGCCAAGGTAATCAGCCCCAGCATTTT. V gene TRBV6-2 or TRBV6-3 combines with J gene TRBJ1-5; D gene uncertain. This CDR3 has 12 residues. Germline CDR1 reads MNHEY; CDR2 reads SVGEGT.

This clonotype was counted only a few times. V is TRBV21-1 and J is TRBJ2-3. TRBV21-1 is deemed a pseudogene. The CDR3 covers 14 residues. CDR3 sequence: CASSKDGDTDTQYF. Written as DNA, the CDR3 is TGTGCCAGCAGCAAAGACGGAGACACAGATACGCAGTATTTT.

The CDR3 region is CATCGRIQETQYF. The CDR3 region has the DNA TGTGCCACCTGTGGACGGATCCAAGAGACCCAGTACTTC. The chain uses TRBV24-1 and TRBJ2-5, with D hard to call. The V end was cut by 9 bases, the J end by 1 base, with 11 bases between. CDR1 and CDR2 from the germline V gene are KGHDR and SFDVKD. The CDR3 extends over 13 amino acids.

The chain has TRBV6-1 and TRBJ2-1, with TRBD2 matching over 9 bases. Germline loops: CDR1 MNHNS, CDR2 SASEGT. The CDR3 has 14 residues. V shed 4 bases, J shed 5 bases, and the junction held 3 bases outside the gene matches. The CDR3 DNA follows: TGTGCCAGCAGTGGACGACTAGCGGACAATGAGCAGTTCTTC. The encoded protein is CASSGRLADNEQFF.

The chain carries TRBV24-1 and TRBJ2-7; D ambiguous. Per germline, CDR1 KGHDR and CDR2 SFDVKD. V shed 5 bases and J shed 7 bases, with 14 bases lying between them. This CDR3 contains 13 residues. As DNA, the CDR3 is TGTGCCACCAGTGGGAGTAACTACAATGAGCAGTACTTC. Translating gives CATSGSNYNEQYF.

The chain uses TRBV4-3 and TRBJ2-5, with 7 bases that match TRBD1. The J call is uncertain, as TRBJ2-7 better fits the DNA end. In germline, CDR1 is LGHNA, CDR2 YSLEER. This CDR3 region has 15 residues. CDR3 residues: CASSQDGIGGHEQYF. The CDR3 nucleotides are TGCGCCAGCAGCCAAGACGGGATAGGGGGCCACGAGCAGTACTTC.

DNA for the CDR3: TGTGCCAGCAGGGCAATTGGGACAGTCAATCAGCCCCAGCATTTT. Translating it yields CASRAIGTVNQPQHF. The chain carries TRBV6-2 or TRBV6-3 and TRBJ1-5, with TRBD1 matching 7 bases. Trimming at V came to 6 bases and at J to 3 bases, leaving 8 bases not matched to a gene. The CDR3 is 15 residues long. Germline V gene sequence: CDR1 MNHEY, CDR2 SVGEGT.

This clonotype has more than one count but fewer than ten. This chain's CDR3 is CASSALQGGGNEQYF. Here the CDR3 DNA reads TGTGCCAGCAGCGCCCTACAGGGAGGGGGGAACGAGCAGTACTTC. The V and J genes are TRBV7-2 and TRBJ2-7; TRBD2 might be the D (7 bases). V was clipped by 5 bases and J by 5 bases, with 19 bases between them. Looked up from germline, CDR1 is SGHTA and CDR2 is FQGNSA. This CDR3 has 15 residues.

V and J are TRBV18 and TRBJ2-5; 7 nucleotides agree with TRBD1. The V gene's germline CDR1 is KGHSH and CDR2 LQKENI. This CDR3 spans 14 amino acids. With 4 bases clipped from V and 2 bases from J, the junction kept 4 bases outside the gene matches. CDR3 DNA: TGTGCCAGCTCACACAACAGGGGACAAGAGACCCAGTACTTC. Protein sequence: CASSHNRGQETQYF.

The rearrangement links TRBV20-1 to TRBJ2-5; TRBD2 agrees at 9 bases. Per the germline V gene, CDR1 is DFQATT and CDR2 is SNEGSKA (reference sequence). The CDR3 is 20 residues long. Losses at the gene ends were 0 bases for V and 3 bases for J; bases not matched to a gene: 20. CDR3 loop: CSAREWAGVAGGYPKETQYF. Written as DNA, the CDR3 is TGCAGTGCTAGAGAATGGGCCGGTGTGGCGGGGGGGTACCCTAAAGAGACCCAGTACTTC.

Concerning this clonotype itself: An end of the junction does not agree with germline; a read error may underlie this. The chain employs TRBV7-9 and TRBJ2-1; 10 bases map to TRBD1. The CDR3 is 14 residues long. The germline CDR1 and CDR2 sequences are SEHNR and FQNEAQ (reference sequence). The CDR3 DNA sequence: TGCGCCAGCAGCAGGAGACAGGGGGCGAGTGAGCAGTTCTTC. Translated: CASSRRQGASEQFF.

The rearrangement uses TRBV7-2 and TRBJ1-4, with D tentatively TRBD1 (5 bases). The CDR3 has 15 residues. Germline V gives CDR1 SGHTA, CDR2 FQGNSA. Trimming removed 5 bases from V and 8 bases from J, with 18 bases in between. The CDR3 loop is CASSPYQGGVEKLFF. The DNA of the CDR3 is TGTGCCAGCAGCCCCTACCAGGGAGGCGTGGAAAAACTGTTTTTT.

The chain joins TRBV6-1 to TRBJ2-7; no clear D. Judging by the DNA end, TRBJ2-4 fits better; the J call may be wrong. Per germline, CDR1 MNHNS and CDR2 SASEGT. The CDR3 has 11 amino acids. The CDR3 bases are TGTGCCAGCAGCGCAATAAACATTCAGTACTTC. Translating gives CASSAINIQYF.

V is TRBV10-3 and J is TRBJ2-5; no clear D. Germline-derived CDR1 and CDR2 are ENHRY and SYGVKD. This CDR3 spans 11 amino acids. The V end lost 8 bases, the J end lost 1 base, and 5 bases lay between the germline ends. The CDR3 reads CAIGRQETQYF. The DNA for the CDR3 is TGTGCCATCGGGCGCCAAGAGACCCAGTACTTC.